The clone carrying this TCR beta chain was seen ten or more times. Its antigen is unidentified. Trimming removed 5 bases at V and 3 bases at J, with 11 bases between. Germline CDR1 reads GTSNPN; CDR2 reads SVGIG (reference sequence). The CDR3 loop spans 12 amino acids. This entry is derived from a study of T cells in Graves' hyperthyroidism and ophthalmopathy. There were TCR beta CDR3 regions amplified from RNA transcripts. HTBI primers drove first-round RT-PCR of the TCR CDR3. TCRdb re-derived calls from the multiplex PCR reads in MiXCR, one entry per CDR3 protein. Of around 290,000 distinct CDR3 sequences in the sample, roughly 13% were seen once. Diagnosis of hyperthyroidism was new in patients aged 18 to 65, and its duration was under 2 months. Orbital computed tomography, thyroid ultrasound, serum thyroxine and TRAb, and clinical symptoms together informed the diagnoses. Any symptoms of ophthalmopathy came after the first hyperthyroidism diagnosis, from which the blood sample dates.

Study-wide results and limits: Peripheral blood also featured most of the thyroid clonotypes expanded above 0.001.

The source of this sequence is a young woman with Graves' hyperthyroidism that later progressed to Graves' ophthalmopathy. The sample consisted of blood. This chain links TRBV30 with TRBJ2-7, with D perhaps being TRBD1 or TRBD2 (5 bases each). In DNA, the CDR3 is TGTGCCTGGGGGACGGACTTCTACGAGCAGTACTTC. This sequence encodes CAWGTDFYEQYF.